The next 23 T cell receptor beta chains were all read from a single sample in a study of T cells expressing NK-cell markers (TCRdb year 2020). Libraries came from 5' RACE. Sequencing used an Illumina HiSeq 2000. TCRdb reprocessed the reads, and each CDR3 protein sequence is entered once, without DNA. This sample's records show 25,000 to 35,000 distinct CDR3 sequences. The top ten hold 50% to 75% of the sample. Sequenced sample: blood T cells: a sorted CD56 or NKG2C T cell subset, CD4+ or CD8+ T cells, or bulk PBMC T cells (not recorded which). Receptors were obtained from a woman between 18 and 70 years old in good health.

The chain couples TRBV27 to TRBJ2-7; TCRdb reports TRBD1, a call that lacks DNA to check it against. The CDR3 is 14 residues long. Germline-derived CDR1 and CDR2 are MNHEY and SMNVEV (reference sequence). CDR3 protein: CASSPGTGPYEQYF.

The V and J genes are TRBV5-5 and TRBJ2-3. This CDR3 region has 11 residues. Germline V CDR1 and CDR2: SGHKS, YYEKEE (reference sequence). The CDR3 reads CASSLQLAEYF.

CDR3 amino acids: CASSPPGGGSYEQYF. This chain links TRBV5-6 with TRBJ2-7; checking the TCRdb D call of TRBD1 is not possible without DNA. The CDR3 is made up of 15 amino acids. The germline V gene encodes CDR1 SGHDT and CDR2 YYEEEE.

This sequence joins TRBV6-2 or TRBV6-3 and TRBJ2-5. Germline CDR1 and CDR2: MNHEY and SVGEGT. The CDR3 is 12 amino acids. CDR3 region: CASTLIGETQYF.

The CDR3 here is CASSQDQATGDEKLFF. The rearrangement joins TRBV4-1 to TRBJ1-4; TCRdb outputs TRBD1, but without DNA this stays unchecked. Germline V CDR1 and CDR2: MGHRA, YSYEKL. This CDR3 is built from 16 residues.

The chain links TRBV9 to TRBJ1-2. Germline loops: CDR1 SGDLS, CDR2 YYNGEE. CDR3 length: 12 amino acids. CDR3 sequence reads: CASSVVGYGYTF.

This sequence joins TRBV20-1 and TRBJ2-5; TCRdb picks TRBD2, but there is no DNA to check that call. Germline V CDR1 and CDR2: DFQATT, SNEGSKA (reference sequence). This CDR3 has 15 amino acids. The CDR3 loop reads CSARGAGLAGVTQYF.

This chain joins TRBV5-1 and TRBJ2-5; the D call from TCRdb, TRBD2, cannot be confirmed without DNA. The germline gives CDR1 SGHRS, CDR2 YFSETQ. CDR3 length: 19 residues. CDR3 amino acids: CASSLDETRNLPVQETQYF. The full variable domain, its missing parts supplied by reference TRBV5-1 and TRBJ2-5, is KAGVTQTPRYLIKTRGQQVTLSCSPISGHRSVSWYQQTPGQGLQFLFEYFSETQRNKGNFPGRFSGRQFSNSRSEMNVSTLELGDSALYLCASSLDETRNLPVQETQYFGPGTRLLVL.

V is TRBV20-1 and J is TRBJ2-5; no DNA is available, so the TRBD1 call from TCRdb remains unchecked. The germline gives CDR1 DFQATT, CDR2 SNEGSKA (reference sequence). CDR3 size: 13 residues. The CDR3 loop is CSARDTNFETQYF.

The chain recombines TRBV14 with TRBJ2-3; checking the TCRdb D call of TRBD1 is not possible without DNA. The CDR3 has 16 amino acids. CDR1 is SGHDN, CDR2 FVKESK, per germline. The CDR3 spells CASSQEADRGLDTQYF. Filled out from reference TRBV14 and TRBJ2-3, the complete variable domain reads EAGVTQFPSHSVIEKGQTVTLRCDPISGHDNLYWYRRVMGKEIKFLLHFVKESKQDESGMPNNRFLAERTGGTYSTLKVQPAELEDSGVYFCASSQEADRGLDTQYFGPGTRLTVL.

This chain uses TRBV11-2 with TRBJ2-2; TCRdb gives TRBD1 as the D gene, but with no DNA this cannot be confirmed. The CDR3 runs to 16 residues. Looked up from germline, CDR1 is SGHAT and CDR2 is FQNNGV. CDR3 protein: CASSFTQGGGIGELFF.

This CDR3 reads CASTPGWQSEDTGELFF. The chain is built from TRBV12-3 or TRBV12-4 and TRBJ2-2; TCRdb calls TRBD1, which cannot be checked without DNA. The CDR3 totals 17 residues.

This chain links TRBV5-5 with TRBJ1-2; as DNA is missing, the TRBD1 call by TCRdb cannot be tested. Germline values: CDR1 SGHKS, CDR2 YYEKEE (reference sequence). There are 13 residues in the CDR3. The CDR3 sequence is CASNATGNYGYTF.

This chain uses TRBV18 with TRBJ1-3. The CDR3 has 14 amino acids. From germline, CDR1 is KGHSH and CDR2 LQKENI. The CDR3: CASLDLDSGNTIYF.

The chain is built from TRBV7-3 and TRBJ2-1; lacking DNA, the TRBD2 call made by TCRdb goes unchecked. The germline V gene has CDR1 SGHTA and CDR2 FQGTGA. This CDR3 has 15 residues. The CDR3 here is CASGLAGGPMNEQFF.

V gene TRBV4-1 combines with J gene TRBJ2-1. The CDR3 consists of 13 residues. From germline, CDR1 is MGHRA and CDR2 YSYEKL. The CDR3 spells CASSQEKGNEQFF.

V usage is TRBV13 and J usage is TRBJ2-7. The CDR3 runs to 12 residues. Germline-derived CDR1 and CDR2 are PRHDT and FYEKMQ (reference sequence). Here the CDR3 reads CASSPDNYEQYF.

J is TRBJ1-2 and V is TRBV2. The CDR3 sequence is 17 residues long. From germline, CDR1 is SNHLY and CDR2 FYNNEI. The CDR3 region is CASSGRGTATPNYGYTF.

The J gene is TRBJ2-2, the V gene TRBV6-2 or TRBV6-3; the TRBD1 assignment by TCRdb is unverifiable without DNA. Germline V gene lookup returns CDR1 MNHEY and CDR2 SVGEGT. This CDR3 is 14 amino acids long. This CDR3 reads CASSSGAHTGELFF.

V is TRBV4-1 and J is TRBJ2-3; the TCRdb D gene call, TRBD1, has no DNA to confirm it. The germline V gene has CDR1 MGHRA and CDR2 YSYEKL. This CDR3 spans 14 amino acids. CDR3 sequence: CASSQDRRADTQYF.

The chain joins TRBV7-9 to TRBJ1-3. The germline V gene encodes CDR1 SEHNR and CDR2 FQNEAQ (reference sequence). CDR3 length: 14 residues. CDR3 sequence: CASTQPDSGNTIYF.

This chain uses TRBV18 with TRBJ2-7. In germline, CDR1 is KGHSH, CDR2 LQKENI. The CDR3 spans 12 residues. The CDR3 loop is CASSPDDYEQYF.

This chain joins TRBV5-1 and TRBJ1-1; TCRdb reports TRBD1, a call that lacks DNA to check it against. The germline CDR1 and CDR2 sequences are SGHRS and YFSETQ. This CDR3 comprises 15 residues. The CDR3 spells CASSQRGGVPTEAFF.